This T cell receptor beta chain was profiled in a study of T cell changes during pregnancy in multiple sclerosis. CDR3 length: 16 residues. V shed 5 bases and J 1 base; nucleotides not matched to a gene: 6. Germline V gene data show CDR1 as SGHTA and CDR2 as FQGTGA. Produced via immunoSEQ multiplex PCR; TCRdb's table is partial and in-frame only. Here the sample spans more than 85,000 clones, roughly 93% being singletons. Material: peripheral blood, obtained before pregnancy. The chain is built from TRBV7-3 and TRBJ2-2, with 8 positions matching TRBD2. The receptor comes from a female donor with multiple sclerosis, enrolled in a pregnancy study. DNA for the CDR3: TGTGCCAGCAGCCCCGCCCGGGGGGGGAACACCGGGGAGCTGTTTTTT. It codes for CASSPARGGNTGELFF.